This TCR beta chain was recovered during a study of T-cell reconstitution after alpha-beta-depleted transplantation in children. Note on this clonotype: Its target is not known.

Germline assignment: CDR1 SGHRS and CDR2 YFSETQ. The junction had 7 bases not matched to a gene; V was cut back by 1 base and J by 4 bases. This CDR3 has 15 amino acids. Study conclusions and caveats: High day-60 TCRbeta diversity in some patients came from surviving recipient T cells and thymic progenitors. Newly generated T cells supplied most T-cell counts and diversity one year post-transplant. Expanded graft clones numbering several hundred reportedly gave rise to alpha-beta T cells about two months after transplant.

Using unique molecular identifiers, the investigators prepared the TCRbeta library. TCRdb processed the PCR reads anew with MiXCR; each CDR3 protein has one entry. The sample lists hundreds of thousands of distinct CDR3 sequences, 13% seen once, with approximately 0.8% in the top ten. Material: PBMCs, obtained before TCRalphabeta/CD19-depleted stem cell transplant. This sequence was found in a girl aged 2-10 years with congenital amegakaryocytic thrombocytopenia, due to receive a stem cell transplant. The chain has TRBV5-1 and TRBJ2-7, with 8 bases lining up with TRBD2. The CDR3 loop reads CASSLSSGIRYEQYF. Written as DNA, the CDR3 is TGCGCCAGCAGCTTGAGTAGCGGGATAAGGTACGAGCAGTACTTC.